This is a list of T cell receptor beta chains from one sample in a study of blood T cell repertoires in COVID-19. TCRdb keeps only in-frame clones here, not all; method: immunoSEQ multiplex PCR. The sample lists approximately 460,000 clones, roughly 87% occurring once. The specimen sequenced was peripheral blood. The source is a man between 18 and 29 years old with COVID-19, enrolled during active disease. CDR3s include the opening cysteine and the closing phenylalanine or tryptophan. The D gene is left open where the match is weak. Part of the rows lack a size; the others show once, few, many or a class for expanded clones.

len	v_gene	d_gene	abundance	CDR3aa
14	TRBV7-2	NA	NA	CASSIDGGVREQYF
13	TRBV27	NA	NA	CASSLLITGELFF
14	TRBV5-4	NA	once	CASSFPSGANVLTF
14	TRBV6-5	NA	many	CASSYSGPNQPQHF
15	TRBV2	NA	NA	CASSRNRRDTDTQYF
13	TRBV7-3	NA	NA	CASSRDYQETQYF
14	TRBV27	NA	NA	CASSLSDRRSGYTF
13	TRBV19	NA	NA	CASSGTSVETQYF
14	TRBV7-9	NA	NA	CASTQRAAGNTIYF
17	TRBV19	NA	NA	CASSIDMIYDRAYGYTF
15	TRBV2	TRBD1	NA	CASSDPGQGAYEQYF
11	TRBV5-1	NA	NA	CASSLEGVAFF
17	TRBV19	TRBD1	few	CASSIGFTGTGKRGYTF
15	TRBV30	NA	NA	CAWTPIDSLNYGYTF
19	TRBV15	TRBD2	NA	CATSRSPIAGGLPSYEQYF
11	TRBV12-3/TRBV12-4	NA	NA	CASSYISEAFF
14	TRBV19	NA	once	CASDLAHGANVLTF
16	TRBV30	TRBD1	once	CAWTSLDRGWQETQYF
15	TRBV10-1	TRBD1	NA	CASSEGRGLDYGYTF
11	TRBV20-1	TRBD1	few	CSAGQAYEQYF
15	TRBV11-1	TRBD1	NA	CASSFWTGLNTEAFF
15	TRBV18	TRBD2	once	CASSPSAGAPNEQFF
16	TRBV5-4	TRBD1	NA	CASSLGTGGAYTEAFF